A single TCR beta chain is shown here with its context. The antigen is undetermined. The data were obtained in a study of radiotherapy plus CTLA-4 blockade in lung cancer. The germline V and J ends were trimmed by 3 bases and 1 base, with 9 bases remaining between them. Germline V gene data show CDR1 as KGHSH and CDR2 as LQKENI. There are 15 residues in the CDR3. Focal radiation with ipilimumab CTLA-4 blockade was given to patients with chemo-refractory metastatic non-small-cell lung cancer. The protocol was immunoSEQ multiplex PCR, while the TCRdb copy is restricted to in-frame clones and leaves out a portion. In the table there are about 76,000 clones, about 78% of which are singletons. Study results and caveats: There was expansion of tumor-derived TCR clones in blood after radiotherapy plus ipilimumab.

The chain has TRBV18 and TRBJ2-2, with a weak D call TRBD1 (5 bases). This sequence was found in a human donor with non-small cell lung cancer whose response to radiotherapy plus ipilimumab could not be evaluated. Some clones in this sample may be carry-over from other donors' samples. This specimen was peripheral blood, taken from a patient treated with radiotherapy plus ipilimumab. The CDR3 region has the DNA TGTGCCAGCTCACCCCGCCAGGGGAACACCGGGGAGCTGTTTTTT. Its translation is CASSPRQGNTGELFF.